The 23 T cell receptor beta chains below were found in one sample sequenced in a study of identical twins. A single record per CDR3 protein comes from TCRdb applying MiXCR to the 5' RACE reads. The sample consists of 200,000 to 300,000 distinct CDR3 sequences, 10% to 13% of them appearing once. Material: memory T cells sorted from blood. These receptors were collected from a middle-aged man in good health.

The table lists this clonotype with many counts. The chain is built from TRBV3-1 and TRBJ2-7; D remains unclear. The CDR3 is 14 residues long. Trimming removed 4 bases from V and 3 bases from J, with 13 bases in between. From germline, CDR1 is LGHDT and CDR2 YNNKEL (reference sequence). DNA of the CDR3: TGTGCCAGCAGCCTCCGTCCGGCAGACTACGAGCAGTACTTC. Translating it yields CASSLRPADYEQYF.

This clonotype was observed many times. The chain has TRBV20-1 and TRBJ2-1; TRBD2 matches at 7 bases. The germline V gene has CDR1 DFQATT and CDR2 SNEGSKA (reference sequence). Unmatched junction bases numbered 13, after V lost 7 bases and J lost 7 bases. The CDR3 totals 14 residues. The CDR3 sequence is CSGRGGSGLNEQFF. The CDR3 nucleotides are TGCAGTGGACGCGGCGGGAGCGGTCTAAATGAGCAGTTCTTC.

This clonotype showed up just a few times. The chain carries TRBV21-1 and TRBJ2-3; TRBD1, the D gene given by the table, was not confirmed from the DNA. TRBV21-1 is a pseudogene locus. CDR3 length equals 17 residues. The CDR3 bases are TGTGCCAGCAGCAAAGTGGGGGGACAGGGGGGTACAGATACGCAGTATTTT. It is translated as CASSKVGGQGGTDTQYF.

V usage is TRBV27 and J usage is TRBJ2-2; TRBD2 agrees at 10 bases. Looked up from germline, CDR1 is MNHEY and CDR2 is SMNVEV (reference sequence). The CDR3 covers 13 residues. The ends lost 7 bases at V and 8 bases at J; junction bases unmatched: 4. CDR3 loop: CASKASGRGELFF. The CDR3 bases are TGTGCCAGCAAGGCTAGCGGGAGAGGGGAGCTGTTTTTT.

This clonotype showed up just a few times. The chain couples TRBV5-1 to TRBJ2-1, with D possibly TRBD1 on 6 matching bases. Trimming removed 2 bases from V and 7 bases from J, with 19 bases in between. Germline values: CDR1 SGHRS, CDR2 YFSETQ. This CDR3 comprises 16 residues. The CDR3 bases are TGCGCCAGCAGCTTTAGGACAGCAACGGACGGTAATGAGCAGTTCTTC. Encoded protein: CASSFRTATDGNEQFF.

This clonotype was picked up a small number of times. The J gene is TRBJ2-1, the V gene TRBV2; 10 bases agree with TRBD1. Germline values: CDR1 SNHLY, CDR2 FYNNEI. The J segment lost 7 bases and the V segment lost 8 bases, leaving 8 bases of the junction unmatched. The CDR3 totals 14 residues. CDR3 nucleotide sequence: TGTGCCAGCCGTTCGACAGGGGGCGAGAATGAGCAGTTCTTC. This gives the protein CASRSTGGENEQFF.

This chain uses TRBV10-2 with TRBJ2-7; TRBD1 agrees at 7 bases. The CDR3 is 14 residues long. Unmatched junction bases numbered 7, after V lost 3 bases and J lost 5 bases. The V gene's germline CDR1 is WSHSY and CDR2 SAAADI. CDR3 region: CASSEIGGRNEQYF. CDR3 sequence (DNA): TGCGCCAGCAGTGAAATAGGGGGCAGGAACGAGCAGTACTTC.

The V call is TRBV10-2, the J call TRBJ1-6; D call uncertain. Germline values: CDR1 WSHSY, CDR2 SAAADI. V lost 3 bases and J 6 bases, leaving 9 bases between the germline ends. The CDR3 runs to 14 residues. DNA of the CDR3: TGCGCCAGCAGTGATTCCCTTCCTAATTCACCCCTCCACTTT. Translation: CASSDSLPNSPLHF.

The J gene is TRBJ1-2, the V gene TRBV7-2; D gene ambiguous. The germline V gene encodes CDR1 SGHTA and CDR2 FQGNSA. V lost 5 bases and J 7 bases, leaving 11 bases between the germline ends. The CDR3 has 12 residues. The CDR3 is CASSEDRSGYTF. CDR3 nucleotide sequence: TGTGCCAGCAGCGAAGACCGGAGTGGCTACACCTTC.

This clonotype appeared a few times. The V call is TRBV12-3 or TRBV12-4, the J call TRBJ2-3, with D possibly called TRBD1 or TRBD2 (5 bases each). The CDR3 runs 15 residues. The ends were cut back, 7 bases at V and 2 bases at J, with 16 bases in the middle. The CDR3 nucleotides read TGTGCCAGCAACCTTTTTGGGGGAAACACAGATACGCAGTATTTT. Amino acids: CASNLFGGNTDTQYF.

This clonotype came up many times. The rearrangement uses TRBV10-2 and TRBJ2-7, with D perhaps TRBD1 (6 bases). CDR1 and CDR2 from the germline V gene are WSHSY and SAAADI. The CDR3 covers 13 residues. V lost 5 bases, J lost 4 bases, and 12 bases lay in between. Here the CDR3 DNA reads TGCGCCAGCAGTCAGGGACAACCATACGAGCAGTACTTC. Its translation is CASSQGQPYEQYF.

The chain carries TRBV18 and TRBJ2-5; no definite D call. Trimming took off 0 bases at V and 4 bases at J, with 3 bases between the two ends. The CDR3 is made up of 12 amino acids. Germline V gene data show CDR1 as KGHSH and CDR2 as LQKENI. This CDR3 reads CASSPPSETQYF. The CDR3 region has the DNA TGTGCCAGCTCACCACCATCAGAGACCCAGTACTTC.

This clonotype was observed at least ten times. The chain's CDR3 is CASSQGSGSQPQHF. CDR3 bases: TGTGCCAGCAGCCAAGGTTCGGGGTCGCAGCCCCAGCATTTT. The rearrangement links TRBV4-2 to TRBJ1-5, with D uncertain. The V end was cut by 1 base, the J end by 7 bases, with 11 bases between. CDR1 and CDR2 (germline): LGHNA, YNFKEQ. The CDR3 runs to 14 residues.

Many counts were recorded for this clonotype. The chain is built from TRBV19 and TRBJ1-2; TRBD1 matches at 11 bases. CDR3 length equals 15 residues. V dropped 6 bases and J dropped 4; count of bases not matched to a gene: 7. Germline V lookup: CDR1 LNHDA, CDR2 SQIVND (reference sequence). This CDR3 is CASSPDRGRSYGYTF. CDR3 coding DNA: TGTGCCAGTAGCCCGGACAGGGGGCGCAGCTATGGCTACACCTTC.

The genes are TRBV4-3 and TRBJ1-1, with TRBD1 as a possible D gene (5 bases). With 3 bases removed from V and 1 base from J, the gap between germline ends came to 12 bases. The germline V gene encodes CDR1 LGHNA and CDR2 YSLEER. The CDR3 contains 15 residues. The CDR3 DNA reads TGCGCCAGCAGCCAGGAGGGACTGGCGAACACTGAAGCTTTCTTT. Its protein product is CASSQEGLANTEAFF.

This clonotype was counted ten times or more. The chain combines TRBV20-1 with TRBJ2-5; D possibly matches TRBD1 or TRBD2 (5 bases each). Germline lookup yields CDR1 DFQATT and CDR2 SNEGSKA (reference sequence). V was clipped by 6 bases and J by 5 bases, with 19 bases between them. The CDR3 consists of 14 residues. CDR3 nucleotides: TGCAGTGCCGCCCCTCTTAGCGCAGGGGAGACCCAGTACTTC. Amino acids: CSAAPLSAGETQYF.

The chain employs TRBV27 and TRBJ2-3, with 10 bases aligning to TRBD2. Trimming at V came to 3 bases and at J to 3 bases, leaving 3 bases not matched to a gene. The CDR3 is 15 amino acids. CDR1 is MNHEY and CDR2 is SMNVEV in the germline V gene (reference sequence). The CDR3 bases are TGTGCCAGCAGTTTTATACTAGCGGGGACAGATACGCAGTATTTT. It codes for CASSFILAGTDTQYF.

The sample holds many counts of this clonotype. The chain is built from TRBV6-1 and TRBJ1-1; 9 bases map to TRBD1. V lost 8 bases and J lost 3; bases outside the gene matches: 4. The CDR3 covers 13 residues. Germline V gene sequence: CDR1 MNHNS, CDR2 SASEGT. The chain's CDR3 is CASLRDRDTEAFF. The CDR3 coding sequence is TGTGCCAGCCTCCGGGACAGGGACACTGAAGCTTTCTTT.

This clonotype came up once. A much larger clone sits a single nucleotide away, making a read error possible. The conserved final phenylalanine or tryptophan is absent from the CDR3, which likely points to a read error. The chain uses TRBV12-3 or TRBV12-4 and TRBJ1-1, with a weak D call TRBD1 (6 bases). The CDR3 extends over 13 amino acids. Between the trimmed V and J ends, which lost 2 bases and 10 bases, there was a span of 14 bases. CDR3 sequence: CASSLPTGRGAFS. Here the CDR3 DNA reads TGTGCCAGCAGTTTACCTACAGGGCGGGGAGCTTTCTCT.

This clonotype has ten or more counts. The chain uses TRBV12-3 or TRBV12-4 and TRBJ2-7; D possibly uses TRBD1 or TRBD2 (5 bases each). This CDR3 is 15 amino acids long. Deletions cut 8 bases from V and 2 bases from J, with 19 bases between. Written as DNA, the CDR3 is TGTGCCAGCTCCCCCCGGGGCAGGACGACCTACGAGCAGTACTTC. It specifies CASSPRGRTTYEQYF.

The gene calls are TRBV11-2 and TRBJ2-3; 8 bases line up with TRBD2. V gave up 3 bases and J gave up 0 bases; unmatched junction bases: 5. The CDR3 loop spans 16 amino acids. Germline-derived CDR1 and CDR2 are SGHAT and FQNNGV. This CDR3 reads CASSLVAGHSTDTQYF. As DNA, the CDR3 is TGTGCCAGCAGCTTGGTAGCGGGACATAGCACAGATACGCAGTATTTT.

This clonotype was counted only a few times. Here the CDR3 reads CASSPTPSRAGLGGELFF. For the CDR3, the DNA is TGCGCCAGCAGCCCGACCCCCTCCAGGGCCGGTTTAGGAGGGGAGCTGTTTTTT. The rearrangement joins TRBV4-1 to TRBJ2-2, with D perhaps matching TRBD1 (5 bases). CDR1 MGHRA and CDR2 YSYEKL come from the germline V gene. V lost 4 bases to trimming and J lost 8 bases, with 26 bases between them. The CDR3 runs to 18 residues.

The chain links TRBV7-2 to TRBJ2-3, with 9 bases matching TRBD2. Looked up from germline, CDR1 is SGHTA and CDR2 is FQGNSA. The CDR3 has 15 residues. J gave up 1 base and V 6 bases, and 5 bases lay outside the gene matches. For the CDR3, the DNA is TGTGCCAGCAGTCAGGCTAGCGGGGGCACAGATACGCAGTATTTT. This gives the protein CASSQASGGTDTQYF.